Below are 14 T cell receptor beta chains sequenced from a single sample in a study of T cells in Graves' hyperthyroidism and ophthalmopathy. Researchers amplified the TCR beta CDR3 regions from RNA transcripts. In the first-round RT-PCR of the TCR CDR3, the HTBI primer set was used. A single record per CDR3 protein comes from TCRdb applying MiXCR to the multiplex PCR reads. The data show a few hundred thousand distinct CDR3 sequences, roughly 14% seen once. The sequenced sample consisted of blood. The receptors were gathered from a woman under 30 with Graves' hyperthyroidism that later progressed to Graves' ophthalmopathy.

This clonotype was found a few times. The V gene is TRBV5-4, the J gene TRBJ2-5; TRBD2 matches at 7 bases. CDR1 SGHNT and CDR2 YYREEE come from the germline V gene (reference sequence). The ends lost 2 bases at V and 4 bases at J; junction bases unmatched: 8. The CDR3 sequence is 15 residues long. The CDR3 spells CASSFEGWEGETQYF. CDR3 nucleotide sequence: TGTGCCAGCAGCTTCGAGGGTTGGGAGGGAGAGACCCAGTACTTC.

Ten or more counts support this clonotype. This rearrangement joins TRBV3-1 to TRBJ1-2, with D maybe TRBD1 (6 bases). Germline-derived CDR1 and CDR2 are LGHDT and YNNKEL (reference sequence). V gave up 4 bases and J gave up 4 bases, with 10 bases separating them. The CDR3 has 13 residues. CDR3 residues: CASSRGQFYGYTF. CDR3 bases: TGTGCCAGCAGCCGAGGACAGTTCTATGGCTACACCTTC.

The rearrangement joins TRBV5-4 to TRBJ2-1, with D possibly being TRBD1 (6 bases). V was trimmed by 4 bases and J by 4 bases, leaving 15 bases between them. The CDR3 contains 15 residues. CDR1 and CDR2 (germline): SGHNT, YYREEE (reference sequence). The CDR3, as DNA: TGTGCCAGCAGCACCCGGGACAAACATTACAATGAGCAGTTCTTC. It is translated as CASSTRDKHYNEQFF.

The rearrangement joins TRBV11-1 to TRBJ1-1; D is undetermined. The CDR3 contains 15 residues. Trimming cost V 3 bases and J 0 bases, with 11 bases left between them. Looked up from germline, CDR1 is SGHAT and CDR2 is FQDESV (reference sequence). CDR3 sequence: CASSFLGEMNTEAFF. DNA for the CDR3: TGTGCCAGCAGCTTTCTCGGAGAAATGAACACTGAAGCTTTCTTT.

This clonotype appeared a few times. V gene TRBV6-1 combines with J gene TRBJ1-6; perhaps TRBD1 as D (6 bases). The V end lost 6 bases, the J end lost 12 bases, and 12 bases lay between the germline ends. The CDR3 spans 12 residues. Looked up from germline, CDR1 is MNHNS and CDR2 is SASEGT. The DNA for the CDR3 is TGTGCCAGCAGACAGGGTCCCGGACCCCTCCACTTT. This translates into CASRQGPGPLHF.

This clonotype is termed medium-sized. In nucleotides, the CDR3 is TGCAGTGCTAGAGGGGACAGGGAGTACGAGCAGTACTTC. It is translated as CSARGDREYEQYF. This sequence joins TRBV20-1 and TRBJ2-7; 9 bases fit TRBD1. Germline CDR1 is DFQATT and CDR2 is SNEGSKA (reference sequence). V was pared by 1 base and J by 4 bases, with 2 bases of the junction left unmatched. The CDR3 spans 13 residues.

This chain connects TRBV3-1 to TRBJ1-4; a weak D match, TRBD1 (5 bases). The CDR3 totals 15 residues. Trimming left V 3 bases short and J 8 bases short, with 16 bases between. The germline V gene encodes CDR1 LGHDT and CDR2 YNNKEL (reference sequence). CDR3 in amino acids: CASSQGGIVLEKLFF. In DNA form, the CDR3 reads TGTGCCAGCAGCCAGGGGGGGATTGTGCTCGAAAAACTGTTTTTT.

This clonotype was detected only a few times. DNA of the CDR3: TGTGCCTGGAGTACCATCCAGGGGGCGTGGGCAACTAATGAAAAACTGTTTTTT. Translated: CAWSTIQGAWATNEKLFF. This chain links TRBV30 with TRBJ1-4; 8 nucleotides line up with TRBD1. The CDR3 totals 18 residues. Losses at the gene ends were 2 bases for V and 0 bases for J; bases not matched to a gene: 11. The germline CDR1 and CDR2 sequences are GTSNPN and SVGIG (reference sequence).

This chain connects TRBV27 to TRBJ2-3, with D perhaps matching TRBD2 (6 bases). The CDR3 has 14 residues. The ends were cut back, 6 bases at V and 0 bases at J, with 10 bases in the middle. Germline V CDR1 and CDR2: MNHEY, SMNVEV (reference sequence). CDR3 loop: CASSIGTSTDTQYF. The CDR3 nucleotides read TGTGCCAGCAGCATCGGGACTAGCACAGATACGCAGTATTTT.

This clonotype was observed at least ten times. V usage is TRBV7-6 and J usage is TRBJ1-1; TRBD1 might be the D (6 bases). Germline V gene sequence: CDR1 SGHVS, CDR2 FNYEAQ. This CDR3 has 14 amino acids. With 5 bases removed from V and 9 bases from J, the gap between germline ends came to 19 bases. The CDR3, as DNA: TGTGCCAGCAGCCCCGCGCCGGGACAAGCAAAAGCTTTCTTT. Translation: CASSPAPGQAKAFF.

The sample holds a few counts of this clonotype. This chain connects TRBV6-1 to TRBJ2-1; TRBD1 matches 10 bases. The CDR3 runs to 15 residues. The V gene end was trimmed by 7 bases and the J gene end by 4 bases; junction bases not matched to a gene: 7. Germline CDR1 and CDR2: MNHNS and SASEGT. CDR3 coding DNA: TGTGCCAGCAACGCGGACAGGGGGAAGTACAATGAGCAGTTCTTC. It translates to CASNADRGKYNEQFF.

This clonotype was detected ten times or more. CDR3 in amino acids: CASSYGGLAGGSAYEQYF. The CDR3 DNA sequence: TGTGCCAGCAGTTACGGGGGACTAGCGGGAGGATCCGCCTACGAGCAGTACTTC. V is TRBV6-2 or TRBV6-3 and J is TRBJ2-7; 15 nucleotides line up with TRBD2. The CDR3 runs 18 residues. Trimming cost V 2 bases and J 2 bases; bases outside gene matches: 7. The germline V gene encodes CDR1 MNHEY and CDR2 SVGEGT.

The chain recombines TRBV4-1 with TRBJ1-6, with TRBD1 as a possible D gene (6 bases). The CDR3 contains 15 residues. Per the germline V gene, CDR1 is MGHRA and CDR2 is YSYEKL. Trimming stripped 2 bases from V and 10 bases from J, with 15 bases between. CDR3 amino acids: CASSQMGAGRSPLHF. The CDR3 DNA is TGCGCCAGCAGCCAAATGGGGGCAGGGCGATCACCCCTCCACTTT.

This clonotype was seen ten or more times. The chain uses TRBV28 and TRBJ2-3, with TRBD2 as a possible D gene (6 bases). V was clipped by 5 bases and J by 0 bases, with 9 bases between them. Germline V gene data show CDR1 as MDHEN and CDR2 as SYDVKM. This CDR3 contains 14 residues. CDR3 nucleotides: TGTGCCAGCAGTCCTCGGGGGAGCACAGATACGCAGTATTTT. It is translated as CASSPRGSTDTQYF. The full variable domain, completed using reference TRBV28 and TRBJ2-3, is DVKVTQSSRYLVKRTGEKVFLECVQDMDHENMFWYRQDPGLGLRLIYFSYDVKMKEKGDIPEGYSVSREKKERFSLILESASTNQTSMYLCASSPRGSTDTQYFGPGTRLTVL.